A single TCR beta chain is shown here with its context. The antigen remains undetermined. This sample is drawn from a study of T cell responses to AZD1222 COVID-19 vaccine. The CDR3 has 14 amino acids. Trimming cost V 4 bases and J 3 bases, with 7 bases left between them. The germline V gene encodes CDR1 LNHDA and CDR2 SQIVND (reference sequence). Profiling relied on immunoSEQ multiplex PCR, and the TCRdb table lists in-frame clones only, not all of them. This table has some 99,000 clones, around nine tenths appearing once. Study-wide points: Donors in the cohort were predominantly white British and more often female, and clonal diversity was possibly underestimated. Reportedly, nearly half of unique spike TCRs recognized epitopes outside B.1.351/B.1.1.7 mutations.

The receptor was derived from an adult in good health. Sequencing was performed on peripheral blood, taken on day 0 of AZD1222 vaccination. The gene calls are TRBV19 and TRBJ2-6, with unresolved D. The CDR3 protein is CASSRAGGANVLTF. The CDR3, as DNA: TGTGCCAGTAGTAGGGCAGGTGGGGCCAACGTCCTGACTTTC.